Listed below are T cell receptor beta chains from one sample, sequenced in a study of cytomegalovirus exposure and HLA in healthy donors. The data were produced by immunoSEQ multiplex PCR, yet TCRdb's version contains in-frame clones alone and is incomplete. The sample has under 200,000 clones, around four fifths seen once. The material sequenced was PBMCs. The receptor source for this set is a man aged 40-50 years in good health and CMV-seropositive. Both conserved end residues are part of each CDR3. The D gene is left open where the match is weak. Size is stated for part of the rows, as once, few or many counts, or as a class when the clone is expanded.

size	V	J	D	CDR3	DNA
NA	TRBV29-1	TRBJ1-1	NA	CSVAVGVNTEAFF	TGCAGCGTTGCGGTTGGAGTGAACACTGAAGCTTTCTTT
NA	TRBV2	TRBJ2-3	TRBD2	CASRRAGGRVDTQYF	TGTGCCAGCAGGCGAGCGGGAGGGCGGGTAGATACGCAGTATTTT
NA	TRBV6-5	TRBJ1-1	TRBD1	CASSYPGQPNTEAFF	TGTGCCAGCAGTTACCCGGGACAGCCCAACACTGAAGCTTTCTTT
NA	TRBV6-6	TRBJ2-7	TRBD2	CASSSTSGRAYEQYF	TGTGCCAGCAGTTCTACTAGCGGGAGGGCCTACGAGCAGTACTTC
NA	TRBV7-3	TRBJ2-2	NA	CAGSSSYTGELFF	TGTGCCGGCAGCTCCTCCTACACCGGGGAGCTGTTTTTT
NA	TRBV7-8	TRBJ1-2	TRBD1	CASSETGANYGYTF	TGTGCCAGCAGCGAGACAGGGGCGAACTATGGCTACACCTTC
NA	TRBV15	TRBJ2-4	NA	CATWVVDFGNSQYF	TGTGCCACCTGGGTCGTGGACTTCGGTAACAGTCAGTACTTC
NA	TRBV5-6	TRBJ2-1	TRBD1	CASSFGQGNEQFF	TGTGCCAGCAGCTTCGGACAGGGCAATGAGCAGTTCTTC
NA	TRBV18	TRBJ2-7	TRBD1	CASSLVVPGQGYEQYF	TGTGCCAGCTCACTAGTCGTACCGGGACAGGGCTACGAGCAGTACTTC
NA	TRBV9	TRBJ2-3	NA	CASSYQGSASDTQYF	TGTGCCAGCAGTTACCAGGGGAGCGCGTCAGATACGCAGTATTTT
NA	TRBV27	TRBJ1-2	TRBD1	CASSHQIFPGQGANYGYTF	TGTGCCAGCAGTCACCAAATTTTTCCGGGACAGGGGGCTAACTATGGCTACACCTTC
NA	TRBV9	TRBJ1-2	TRBD1	CASSVEQGAAGYTF	TGTGCCAGCAGCGTAGAGCAGGGGGCAGCTGGCTACACCTTC
NA	TRBV9	TRBJ2-1	TRBD2	CASSQGGMAGGLGDEQFF	TGTGCCAGCAGCCAAGGGGGGATGGCGGGAGGGCTGGGAGATGAGCAGTTCTTC
NA	TRBV21-1	TRBJ1-2	NA	CASSKRVAGCNNYGYTF	TGTGCCAGCAGCAAACGGGTGGCAGGGTGTAACAACTATGGCTACACCTTC
NA	TRBV5-4	TRBJ1-4	TRBD1	CASSLDRGPPGGFF	TGTGCCAGCAGCTTGGACAGGGGGCCCCCCGGGGGTTTTTTT
NA	TRBV5-1	TRBJ2-2	TRBD2	CASSLALAVNTGELFF	TGCGCCAGCAGCTTGGCCCTAGCGGTGAACACCGGGGAGCTGTTTTTT
NA	TRBV5-1	TRBJ2-2	NA	CASSLAATANTGELFF	TGCGCCAGCAGCTTGGCCGCCACAGCTAACACCGGGGAGCTGTTTTTT
NA	TRBV5-1	TRBJ1-1	NA	CASSLVGRDRAEAFF	TGCGCCAGCAGCTTGGTGGGGCGGGATCGGGCTGAAGCTTTCTTT
NA	TRBV9	TRBJ2-7	TRBD1	CASSVGEQGYEQYF	TGTGCCAGCAGCGTAGGGGAACAGGGGTACGAGCAGTACTTC
NA	TRBV6-5	TRBJ1-1	NA	CASSYSPGGNTEAFF	TGTGCCAGCAGTTACTCGCCCGGGGGGAACACTGAAGCTTTCTTT
NA	TRBV5-1	TRBJ1-1	NA	CASSLDRVTEAFF	TGCGCCAGCAGCTTGGACAGGGTCACTGAAGCTTTCTTT
NA	TRBV6-1	TRBJ1-1	NA	CASSENQPTGLWTEAFF	TGTGCCAGCAGTGAAAACCAACCTACAGGGCTATGGACTGAAGCTTTCTTT
once	TRBV2	TRBJ1-3	NA	CASSKTISGNTIYF	TGTGCCAGCAGCAAAACTATCTCTGGAAACACCATATATTTT
NA	TRBV9	TRBJ2-7	TRBD2	CASSVGGSGSAYEQYF	TGTGCCAGCAGCGTAGGGGGTAGCGGGAGCGCCTACGAGCAGTACTTC
NA	TRBV6-7	TRBJ2-2	TRBD1	CASSYSRDSGTGELFF	TGTGCCAGCAGTTACTCCCGGGACAGCGGCACCGGGGAGCTGTTTTTT
few	TRBV2	TRBJ1-4	TRBD1	CASTEDRGVGEKLFF	TGTGCCAGCACTGAGGACAGGGGGGTAGGGGAAAAACTGTTTTTT
NA	TRBV9	TRBJ2-1	NA	CASSVTRNEQFF	TGTGCCAGCAGCGTCACCCGGAATGAGCAGTTCTTC
NA	TRBV2	TRBJ1-5	TRBD1	CASRSDRGGQPQHF	TGTGCCAGCAGGTCGGACAGGGGAGGTCAGCCCCAGCATTTT
once	TRBV5-6	TRBJ1-2	TRBD1	CASSFGAGGPNYGYTF	TGTGCCAGCAGCTTCGGCGCAGGGGGCCCTAACTATGGCTACACCTTC